This passage covers 19 T cell receptor beta chains from one sample sequenced in a study of shared clonotypes between healthy human individuals. Generated by immunoSEQ multiplex PCR, the TCRdb table keeps only in-frame clones and is missing some. The table has around 430,000 clones, 70% to 80% seen once; the top ten hold approximately 13%. Sequences were obtained from PBMCs. The receptors were sampled from a middle-aged woman in good health. Some clones in this sample may be carry-over from other donors' samples.

This clone was seen more than once but under ten times. Compared with germline, one end of the junction differs, possibly owing to a read error. The rearrangement links TRBV6-5 to TRBJ2-7; possible D gene TRBD2, 6 bases. The germline V gene encodes CDR1 MNHEY and CDR2 SVGAGI. This CDR3 spans 15 amino acids. CDR3 loop: CASSNSHYGSYEQYF. The CDR3 nucleotides are TGTGCCAGCAGTAACTCCCATTACGGGAGCTACGAGCAGTACTTC.

The chain couples TRBV7-9 to TRBJ2-7; the match to TRBD1 covers 7 bases. CDR1 and CDR2 (germline): SEHNR, FQNEAQ (reference sequence). The CDR3 runs 14 residues. Trimming took 0 bases from V and 6 from J; bases not matched to a gene: 5. The DNA of the CDR3 is TGTGCCAGCAGCTTAGCACAGGGGTTGGGCGAGCAGTACTTC. Protein sequence: CASSLAQGLGEQYF.

The chain couples TRBV18 to TRBJ2-7, with 7 bases fitting TRBD1. The ends lost 2 bases at V and 0 bases at J; junction bases unmatched: 1. There are 14 residues in the CDR3. Per the germline V gene, CDR1 is KGHSH and CDR2 is LQKENI. CDR3 loop: CASSPSGGSYEQYF. In DNA, the CDR3 is TGTGCCAGCTCACCATCAGGGGGCTCCTACGAGCAGTACTTC.

The genes are TRBV28 and TRBJ2-1, with 9 bases identical to TRBD2. This CDR3 contains 18 residues. After removal of 5 bases from V and 6 bases from J, the junction contained 17 bases not matched to a gene. Germline CDR1 reads MDHEN; CDR2 reads SYDVKM. CDR3 sequence reads: CASSHEPRGTSMGNEQFF. The CDR3, as DNA: TGTGCCAGCAGTCACGAACCCAGGGGGACTAGCATGGGCAATGAGCAGTTCTTC.

The rearrangement links TRBV5-1 to TRBJ2-7, with D perhaps matching TRBD2 (6 bases). The CDR3 is 15 amino acids. Germline V lookup: CDR1 SGHRS, CDR2 YFSETQ. Trimming removed 0 bases from V and 7 bases from J, with 17 bases in between. CDR3 residues: CASSLGSVGGREQYF. The CDR3 coding sequence is TGCGCCAGCAGCTTGGGCTCTGTAGGAGGGCGGGAGCAGTACTTC.

The rearrangement links TRBV4-3 to TRBJ2-7; 14 bases are shared with TRBD2. The CDR3 has 16 residues. Trimming cost V 4 bases and J 3 bases; bases outside gene matches: 5. Germline assignment: CDR1 LGHNA and CDR2 YSLEER. The CDR3 nucleotides read TGCGCCAGCAGCCCAGGGACTAGCGGGAGTGTCTACGAGCAGTACTTC. Its protein is CASSPGTSGSVYEQYF.

Concerning this clone itself: A read error is possible here, since a much larger clone lies one base away. The chain has TRBV10-3 and TRBJ2-3; D is unresolved. The germline CDR1 and CDR2 sequences are ENHRY and SYGVKD. CDR3 length: 15 amino acids. CDR3 DNA sequence: TGTGTCATCAGTGAGTCGGGCGGCGGAACAGATACGCAGTATTTT. It specifies CVISESGGGTDTQYF.

The chain links TRBV4-1 to TRBJ1-5; 8 positions match TRBD1. The CDR3 consists of 14 residues. Trimming cost V 4 bases and J 7 bases; bases outside gene matches: 6. Germline V CDR1 and CDR2: MGHRA, YSYEKL. Here the CDR3 DNA reads TGCGCCAGCAGCCCCGGACAGGGTCGCCAGCCCCAGCATTTT. Amino acid sequence: CASSPGQGRQPQHF.

In the case of this clone: A junction boundary mismatches the germline segment, possibly from a read error. CDR3 DNA sequence: TGTGTCAGCAGTTATAGGGGACAGGTGAGAACCTACGAGCAGTACTTC. It is translated as CVSSYRGQVRTYEQYF. The chain joins TRBV27 to TRBJ2-7; 8 bases fit TRBD1. The length of the CDR3 is 16 residues. From germline, CDR1 is MNHEY and CDR2 SMNVEV (reference sequence).

The V gene is TRBV28, the J gene TRBJ2-1; D is ambiguous. Germline V gene data show CDR1 as MDHEN and CDR2 as SYDVKM. CDR3 length: 13 residues. Trimming shortened V by 8 bases and J by 8 bases, and 16 bases separated the two germline ends. CDR3 nucleotide sequence: TGTGCCAGCTCCCCTACGCCCAGTTATGAGCAGTTCTTC. Translation: CASSPTPSYEQFF.

The chain employs TRBV6-1 and TRBJ2-1, with 11 bases aligning to TRBD2. V was pared by 6 bases and J by 10 bases, with 11 bases of the junction left unmatched. The CDR3 is 15 residues long. Germline lookup yields CDR1 MNHNS and CDR2 SASEGT. The DNA of the CDR3 is TGTGCCAGCAGCTCGAAGGCTAGCGGGGGGAGAGAGCAGTTCTTC. Its translation is CASSSKASGGREQFF.

The gene calls are TRBV9 and TRBJ2-3; D might be TRBD2 (5 bases). The ends were cut back, 3 bases at V and 8 bases at J, with 19 bases in the middle. CDR3 length: 15 residues. The germline CDR1 and CDR2 sequences are SGDLS and YYNGEE. As DNA, the CDR3 is TGTGCCAGCAGCGCCACCGGGATGAAGGGAGCTACGCAGTATTTT. It is translated as CASSATGMKGATQYF. Using reference TRBV9 and TRBJ2-3 for the parts outside the CDR3, the full variable domain is DSGVTQTPKHLITATGQRVTLRCSPRSGDLSVYWYQQSLDQGLQFLIQYYNGEERAKGNILERFSAQQFPDLHSELNLSSLELGDSALYFCASSATGMKGATQYFGPGTRLTVL.

The chain couples TRBV11-1 to TRBJ2-6; 9 positions agree with TRBD1. Germline V gene lookup returns CDR1 SGHAT and CDR2 FQDESV (reference sequence). Trimming took 4 bases from V and 9 from J; bases not matched to a gene: 7. The CDR3 covers 15 residues. CDR3 sequence (DNA): TGTGCCAGCAGCTCCGGGACAGGGACGGTCAACGTCCTGACTTTC. Encoded protein: CASSSGTGTVNVLTF.

The rearrangement uses TRBV4-1 and TRBJ2-2; D possibly corresponds to TRBD2 (5 bases). The germline V gene encodes CDR1 MGHRA and CDR2 YSYEKL. The CDR3 length is 14 residues. The V end was cut by 0 bases, the J end by 6 bases, with 8 bases between. CDR3 sequence: CASSQERRAGELFF. Here the CDR3 DNA reads TGCGCCAGCAGCCAAGAGCGGCGGGCCGGGGAGCTGTTTTTT.

This clone was seen many times. The chain links TRBV5-1 to TRBJ1-4; possibly TRBD1 for D (6 bases). The CDR3 consists of 16 residues. Germline assignment: CDR1 SGHRS and CDR2 YFSETQ. V was clipped by 5 bases and J by 6 bases, with 20 bases between them. CDR3 sequence reads: CASSIGGASRDEKLFF. The DNA of the CDR3 is TGCGCCAGCAGTATAGGGGGGGCGAGTCGCGATGAAAAACTGTTTTTT.

This clone has only one observation. V is TRBV7-2 and J is TRBJ2-7, with 8 bases aligning to TRBD2. Germline V lookup: CDR1 SGHTA, CDR2 FQGNSA. This CDR3 region has 18 residues. Trimming at V came to 0 bases and at J to 0 bases, leaving 10 bases not matched to a gene. The CDR3 is CASSLATGTRTSSYEQYF. The DNA of the CDR3 is TGTGCCAGCAGCTTAGCGACGGGGACTAGGACTAGCTCCTACGAGCAGTACTTC.

The gene calls are TRBV19 and TRBJ2-2; D is undetermined. Trimming shortened V by 7 bases and J by 3 bases, and 9 bases separated the two germline ends. Germline loops: CDR1 LNHDA, CDR2 SQIVND (reference sequence). The CDR3 sequence is 13 residues long. Here the CDR3 DNA reads TGTGCCAGTACCTCTGATTACACCGGGGAGCTGTTTTTT. The encoded protein is CASTSDYTGELFF.

The V call is TRBV4-1, the J call TRBJ1-1; TRBD1 aligns across 9 bases. After removal of 4 bases from V and 5 bases from J, the junction contained 5 bases not matched to a gene. From germline, CDR1 is MGHRA and CDR2 YSYEKL. This CDR3 contains 14 residues. CDR3: CASSPQTGGTEAFF. DNA for the CDR3: TGCGCCAGCAGCCCCCAGACAGGGGGGACTGAAGCTTTCTTT.

The genes are TRBV28 and TRBJ1-1; D is unresolved. Per the germline V gene, CDR1 is MDHEN and CDR2 is SYDVKM. Trimming took off 0 bases at V and 10 bases at J, with 18 bases between the two ends. This CDR3 contains 15 residues. The CDR3 DNA reads as TGTGCCAGCAGTTTATGGCCGGATAGATCGGGGAGAGCTTTCTTT. Its protein product is CASSLWPDRSGRAFF.